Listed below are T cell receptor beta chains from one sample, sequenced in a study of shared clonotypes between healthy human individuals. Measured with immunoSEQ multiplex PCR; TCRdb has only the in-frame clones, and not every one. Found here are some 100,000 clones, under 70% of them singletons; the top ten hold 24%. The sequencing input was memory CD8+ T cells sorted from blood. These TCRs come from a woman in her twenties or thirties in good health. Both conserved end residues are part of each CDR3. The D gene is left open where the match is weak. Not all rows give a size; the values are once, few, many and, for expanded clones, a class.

TGTGCCAGCAGCTTAGCAACAGGGGGCTCGAAGACCCAGTACTTC CASSLATGGSKTQYF TRBD1 TRBJ2-5 few TRBV7-9
TGTGCCAGCAGCCCCGACAGAATCGAGCAGTTCTTC CASSPDRIEQFF NA TRBJ2-1 NA TRBV7-2
TGTGCCAGCAGTAAACGGGGTGCTGGAAACACCATATATTTT CASSKRGAGNTIYF NA TRBJ1-3 NA TRBV6-5
TGTGCCAGCAGTGATACTCAGGACAGCCCTCTCCGGGACCCGTACGAGCAGTACTTC CASSDTQDSPLRDPYEQYF NA TRBJ2-7 once TRBV2
TGTGCCAGCAGCTCGGACTACGAGCAGTACTTC CASSSDYEQYF NA TRBJ2-7 NA TRBV5-4
TGTGCCAGCAGCGGGGGGGGCTCGACAGGGACCTACGAGCAGTACTTC CASSGGGSTGTYEQYF NA TRBJ2-7 NA TRBV11-2
TGTGCCAGCAGTCCCCCCGGGGGGCGAGAGACCCAGTACTTC CASSPPGGRETQYF NA TRBJ2-5 once TRBV27
TGTGCCACAACGCAACTTCAAGCGGGAGGTAGATACAATGAGCAGTTCTTC CATTQLQAGGRYNEQFF TRBD2 TRBJ2-1 NA TRBV10-3
TGTGCCAGCAGTGAGTTCAGGGAGGGCGGACTCACAGATACGCAGTATTTT CASSEFREGGLTDTQYF TRBD2 TRBJ2-3 NA TRBV2
TGTGCCAGCAGGGGGGACAGGCGGACACCACGCTCCTCCTACGAGCAGTACTTC CASRGDRRTPRSSYEQYF TRBD1 TRBJ2-7 NA TRBV25-1
TGTGCCAGCAGCTTATGGACAACTGACAATGAGCAGTTCTTC CASSLWTTDNEQFF NA TRBJ2-1 few TRBV7-9
TGTGCCAGCAGCACGATTTCGGGGCTAGCGGCCCACAATGAGCAGTTCTTC CASSTISGLAAHNEQFF TRBD2 TRBJ2-1 NA TRBV7-6
TGTGCCAGCAGCTTACGAGGGACTAGCGGGAGTGGGGAGCTGTTTTTT CASSLRGTSGSGELFF TRBD2 TRBJ2-2 NA TRBV11-3
TGTGCCAGCGATGCGGTCTTTGGGTACGAGCAGTACTTC CASDAVFGYEQYF NA TRBJ2-7 NA TRBV7-9
TGTGCCAGCAGTATGGGGGGTTTGTATTCAACTAATGAAAAACTGTTTTTT CASSMGGLYSTNEKLFF NA TRBJ1-4 NA TRBV7-9
TGTGCCAGCGGTTGGGGTGGCACCTACGAGCAGTACTTC CASGWGGTYEQYF NA TRBJ2-7 NA TRBV28
TGTGCCACCAGCGGCTCCCCGACTTTGAGACCCTACGAGCAGTACTTC CATSGSPTLRPYEQYF NA TRBJ2-7 NA TRBV15
TGTGCCAGCAGTTTATCTATTGGGACTAGCGAATCACACGGGGAGCTGTTTTTT CASSLSIGTSESHGELFF TRBD2 TRBJ2-2 NA TRBV28
TGTGCCAGCAGCCAAGGCGCGGACTATGGCTACACCTTC CASSQGADYGYTF NA TRBJ1-2 many TRBV4-2
TGTGTCAGAAGCTCCCAGAGGCGGGAGGGTCGCTCCTACGAGCAGTACTTC CVRSSQRREGRSYEQYF NA TRBJ2-7 NA TRBV7-5
TGTGCCAGCAGTTTCAGCGGGGAATACAATGAGCAGTTCTTC CASSFSGEYNEQFF TRBD2 TRBJ2-1 NA TRBV6-4
TGTGCCAGCAGTGATTCAGACGTGCCCTACGAGCAGTACTTC CASSDSDVPYEQYF NA TRBJ2-7 many TRBV2
TGTGCCAGCAGCGTAGATCACAGGGGGCTTGGAAACACCATATATTTT CASSVDHRGLGNTIYF TRBD1 TRBJ1-3 NA TRBV9
TGTGCCAGCAGCGGAGCGGGAGGAGGACCCTACGAGCAGTACTTC CASSGAGGGPYEQYF TRBD2 TRBJ2-7 NA TRBV7-2
TGTGCCAGCAGATCGGCCGTAAAACTGTTTTTT CASRSAVKLFF NA TRBJ1-4 NA TRBV6-6
TGTGCCAGCAGTTTGGTCTTTGGAGCACTAGCGGGGAATGAGCAGTTCTTC CASSLVFGALAGNEQFF TRBD2 TRBJ2-1 NA TRBV28
TGTGCCAGCCTTAAGACTCCCCACGGGATCTCCCTCCATCCGTACTATGGCTACACCTTC CASLKTPHGISLHPYYGYTF NA TRBJ1-2 NA TRBV27
TGTGCCACCTCCCCGGGAATCGCAAGGGATGAAGCTTTCTTT CATSPGIARDEAFF NA TRBJ1-1 few TRBV15
TGTGCCAGCTGCCAACTGGGACTTACAAACACTGAAGCTTTCTTT CASCQLGLTNTEAFF NA TRBJ1-1 NA TRBV27
TGTGCCACAGGGCTCCTCTATGGCTACACCTTC CATGLLYGYTF NA TRBJ1-2 NA TRBV19
TGCGCCAGCGTCGGACTAGCGGGAGTTGGGGAGCAGTTCTTC CASVGLAGVGEQFF TRBD2 TRBJ2-1 NA TRBV10-2
TGCGCCAGCAAAAGGTCAGGGATCTACGAGCAGTACTTC CASKRSGIYEQYF NA TRBJ2-7 NA TRBV10-1
TGTGCCAGCACCCCCGGGAGGGAGGCCGGGGAGCTGTTTTTT CASTPGREAGELFF TRBD2 TRBJ2-2 few TRBV4-2
TGTGCCAGCAGCCTGCGACTAGCGCCTAGCACAGATACGCAGTATTTT CASSLRLAPSTDTQYF TRBD2 TRBJ2-3 few TRBV5-4
TGTGCCAGCTCAAGCGGGAGCACAGATACGCAGTATTTT CASSSGSTDTQYF NA TRBJ2-3 NA TRBV6-4